This T cell receptor beta chain was captured by sequencing in a study of blood T cell repertoires in COVID-19. Whole-study context: Acute and convalescent COVID-19 samples came from the United States, Italy and Spain. T cells, B-cell-depleted T cells, or PBMCs supplied cDNA or gDNA.

Methods used by the authors: Scientists estimated how many nucleated cells there were by amplifying reference gene primers. This table comes from immunoSEQ multiplex PCR, and its TCRdb copy is limited to in-frame clones, with some not included. D and trimming were read from the DNA, whereas the V and J calls and clone size are those reported in that table. The data contain tens of thousands of clones, roughly 80% of them singletons. CDR3 length: 15 amino acids. V was trimmed by 6 bases and J by 5 bases, leaving 14 bases between them. Germline V gene data show CDR1 as LGHNT and CDR2 as FRNRAP. The TCR originated in a human donor in a cohort sampled during active COVID-19. Sequencing input: peripheral blood. This chain links TRBV12-5 with TRBJ1-6, with TRBD1 as a possible D gene (6 bases). The CDR3 DNA sequence: TGTGCTAGTGGCACGGGGGGCGCCGATAATTCACCCCTCCACTTT. Translating it yields CASGTGGADNSPLHF.